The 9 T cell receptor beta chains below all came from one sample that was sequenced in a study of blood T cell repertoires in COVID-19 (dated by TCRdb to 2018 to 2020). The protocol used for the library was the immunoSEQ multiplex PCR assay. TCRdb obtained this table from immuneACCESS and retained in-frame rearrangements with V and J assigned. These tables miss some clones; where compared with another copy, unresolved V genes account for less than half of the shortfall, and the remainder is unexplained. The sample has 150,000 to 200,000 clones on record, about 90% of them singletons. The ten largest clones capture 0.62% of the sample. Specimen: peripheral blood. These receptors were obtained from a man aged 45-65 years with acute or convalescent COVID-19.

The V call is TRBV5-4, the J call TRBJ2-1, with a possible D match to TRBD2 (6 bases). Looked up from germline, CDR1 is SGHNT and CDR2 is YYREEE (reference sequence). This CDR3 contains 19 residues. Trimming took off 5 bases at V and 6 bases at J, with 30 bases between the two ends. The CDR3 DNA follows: TGTGCCAGCAGGTCTGGCTGGGAGGCACCGAAGAAAGGCTCCAATGAGCAGTTCTTC. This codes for CASRSGWEAPKKGSNEQFF.

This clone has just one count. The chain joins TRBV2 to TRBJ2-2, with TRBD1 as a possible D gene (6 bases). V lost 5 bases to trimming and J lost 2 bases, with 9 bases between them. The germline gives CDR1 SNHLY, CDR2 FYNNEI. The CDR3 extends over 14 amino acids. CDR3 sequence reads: CASSYRDNTGELFF. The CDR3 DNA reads TGTGCCAGCAGTTACAGGGATAACACCGGGGAGCTGTTTTTT.

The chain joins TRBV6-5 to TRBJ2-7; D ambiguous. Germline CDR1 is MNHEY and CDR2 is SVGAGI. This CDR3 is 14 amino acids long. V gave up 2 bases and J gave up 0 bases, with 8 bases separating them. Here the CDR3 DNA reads TGTGCCAGCAGTTACCGGGTCGACTCCTACGAGCAGTACTTC. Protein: CASSYRVDSYEQYF.

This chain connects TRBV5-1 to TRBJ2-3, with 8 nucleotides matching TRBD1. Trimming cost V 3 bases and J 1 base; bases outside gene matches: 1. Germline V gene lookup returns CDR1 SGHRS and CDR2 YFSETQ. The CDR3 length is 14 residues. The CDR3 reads CASSSDRGTDTQYF. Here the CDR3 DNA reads TGCGCCAGCAGCTCGGACAGGGGCACAGATACGCAGTATTTT.

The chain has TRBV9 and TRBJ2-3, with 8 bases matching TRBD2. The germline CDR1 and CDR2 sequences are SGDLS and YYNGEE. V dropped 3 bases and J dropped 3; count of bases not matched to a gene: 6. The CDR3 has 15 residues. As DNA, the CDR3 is TGTGCCAGCAGCGCACCGGGACTAGGGACAGATACGCAGTATTTT. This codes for CASSAPGLGTDTQYF.

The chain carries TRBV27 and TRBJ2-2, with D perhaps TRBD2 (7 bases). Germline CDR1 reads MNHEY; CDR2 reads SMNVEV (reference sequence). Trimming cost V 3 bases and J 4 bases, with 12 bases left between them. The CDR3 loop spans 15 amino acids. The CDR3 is CASSFAGAVTGELFF. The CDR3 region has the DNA TGTGCCAGCAGTTTTGCGGGGGCGGTCACCGGGGAGCTGTTTTTT.

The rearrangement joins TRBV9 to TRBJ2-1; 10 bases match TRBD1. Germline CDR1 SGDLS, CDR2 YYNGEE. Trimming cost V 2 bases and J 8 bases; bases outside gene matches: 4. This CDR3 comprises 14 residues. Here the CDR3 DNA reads TGTGCCAGCAGCGTGCGACAGGGGGCTGATGAGCAGTTCTTC. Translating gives CASSVRQGADEQFF.

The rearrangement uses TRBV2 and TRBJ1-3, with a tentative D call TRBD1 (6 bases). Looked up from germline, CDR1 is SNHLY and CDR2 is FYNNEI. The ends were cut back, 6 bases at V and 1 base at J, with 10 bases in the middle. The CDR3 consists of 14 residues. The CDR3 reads CASSVQGSGNTIYF. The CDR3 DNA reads TGTGCCAGCAGCGTTCAGGGGTCTGGAAACACCATATATTTT.

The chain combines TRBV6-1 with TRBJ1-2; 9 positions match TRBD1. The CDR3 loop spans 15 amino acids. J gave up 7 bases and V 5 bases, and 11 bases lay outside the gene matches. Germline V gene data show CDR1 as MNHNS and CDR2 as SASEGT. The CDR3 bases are TGTGCCAGCAGTTCCTTCGGACAGGGGAGCGGTGGCTACACCTTC. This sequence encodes CASSSFGQGSGGYTF.